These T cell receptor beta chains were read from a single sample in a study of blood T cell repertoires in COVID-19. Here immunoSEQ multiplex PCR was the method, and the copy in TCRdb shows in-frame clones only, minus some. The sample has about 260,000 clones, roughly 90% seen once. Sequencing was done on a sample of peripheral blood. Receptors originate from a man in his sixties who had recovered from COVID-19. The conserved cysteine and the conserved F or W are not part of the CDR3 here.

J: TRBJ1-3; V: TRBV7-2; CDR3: ASSQGGLTGNTIY
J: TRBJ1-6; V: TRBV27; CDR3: ASSRTGEHSPLH
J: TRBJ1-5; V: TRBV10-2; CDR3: AAAGQSNQPQH
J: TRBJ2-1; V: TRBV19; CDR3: ASSTLAGGPISYNEQF
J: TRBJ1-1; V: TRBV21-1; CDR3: ASSKALGIAF
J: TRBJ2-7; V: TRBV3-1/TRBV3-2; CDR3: ASSRQGRYEQY
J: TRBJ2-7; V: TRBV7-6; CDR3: ASSLGGGTYEQY
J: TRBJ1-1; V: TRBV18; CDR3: ASSLYRDRETNTEAF
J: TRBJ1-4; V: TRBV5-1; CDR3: ASSLDPGVNEKLF
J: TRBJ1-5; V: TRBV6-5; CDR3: ASSPSPGSQPQH
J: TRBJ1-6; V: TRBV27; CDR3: ASSLSWGWRGNSPLH
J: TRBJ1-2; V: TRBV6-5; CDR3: ASSYSGGARYGYT
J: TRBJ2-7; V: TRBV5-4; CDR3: ASSWTGGYEQY
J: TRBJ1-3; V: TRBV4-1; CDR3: ASSQGTGQRSGNTIY
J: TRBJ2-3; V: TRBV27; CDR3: ASSWGGGLSTDTQY
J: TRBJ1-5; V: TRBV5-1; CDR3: ASSLDGDRRGQPQH
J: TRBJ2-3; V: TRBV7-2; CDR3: ASSFTSGGLTDTQY
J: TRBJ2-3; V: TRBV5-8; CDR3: ASSHGLAGARGNTQY
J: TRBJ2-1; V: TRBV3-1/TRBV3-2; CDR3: ASSHLTGGTSYNEQF
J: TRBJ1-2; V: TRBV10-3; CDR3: AISEGGNYGYT
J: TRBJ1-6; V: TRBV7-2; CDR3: ASTPQGGSPLH
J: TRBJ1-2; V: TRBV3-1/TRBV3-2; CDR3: ASSQDGGRVGGYT
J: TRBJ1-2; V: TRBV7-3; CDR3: ASSSRPGQYGYT
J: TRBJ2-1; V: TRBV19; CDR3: ASSRLVYNEQF
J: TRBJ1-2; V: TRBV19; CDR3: ASSIPGVGYT
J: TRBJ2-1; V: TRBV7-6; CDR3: ASSLGSGQGVSEQF
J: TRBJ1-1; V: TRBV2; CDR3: ASSEGGLIGNTEAF
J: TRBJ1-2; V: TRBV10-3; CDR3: AISESPAGANYGYT
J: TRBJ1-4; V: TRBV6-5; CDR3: ASKGSGGFEKLF
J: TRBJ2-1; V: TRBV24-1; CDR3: ATSDNGGPYNEQF
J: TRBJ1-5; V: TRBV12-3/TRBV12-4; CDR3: ASSEVRQPQH
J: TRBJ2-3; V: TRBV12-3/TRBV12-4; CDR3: ASSLRGDTQY
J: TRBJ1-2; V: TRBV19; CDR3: ASSTGQGARYGYT
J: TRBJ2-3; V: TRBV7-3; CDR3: ASSEVPSQLNTQY
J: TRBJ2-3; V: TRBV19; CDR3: ASSTRGLAGGGTTDTQY
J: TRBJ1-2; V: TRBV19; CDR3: ASSMRKNYGYT
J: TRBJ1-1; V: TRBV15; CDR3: ATSRDRGGGTEAF
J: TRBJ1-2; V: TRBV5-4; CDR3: ASSLTYGSSYGYT
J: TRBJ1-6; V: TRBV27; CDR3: ASSLENRGSPLH
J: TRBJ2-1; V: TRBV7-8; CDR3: ASSLVALHGQF
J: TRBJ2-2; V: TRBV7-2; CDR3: ASRRGTNTGELF
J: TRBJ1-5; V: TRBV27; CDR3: ASSFQTGILVGLGQPQH
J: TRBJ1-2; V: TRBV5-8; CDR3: ASSLQQSRGYGYT
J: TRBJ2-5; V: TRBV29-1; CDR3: SVGRGGSGQETQY
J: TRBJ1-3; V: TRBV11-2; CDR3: ASSHQGTGNTIY
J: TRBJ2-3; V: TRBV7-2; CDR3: ASSSRPSGGATDTQY
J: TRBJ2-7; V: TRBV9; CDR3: ASSPRDRGSYEQY
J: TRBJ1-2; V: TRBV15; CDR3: ATSQRGGYYGYT
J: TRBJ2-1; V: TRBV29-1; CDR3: SVLGGQNSYNEQF
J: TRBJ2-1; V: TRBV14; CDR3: ASSHGGSNEQF
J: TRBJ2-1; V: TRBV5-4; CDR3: ASRPPGTNEQF
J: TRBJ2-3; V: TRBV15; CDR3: ATSRDRDTQY
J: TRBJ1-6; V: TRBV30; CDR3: AWSRGQGNSPLH
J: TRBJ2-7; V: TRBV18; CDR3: ASSPLQREYGEQY
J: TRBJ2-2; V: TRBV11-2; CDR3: ASSLGVTPNTGELF
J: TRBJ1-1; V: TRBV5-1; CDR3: ASSLFINTEAF
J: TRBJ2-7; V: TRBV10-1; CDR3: ASSEKGASRRY
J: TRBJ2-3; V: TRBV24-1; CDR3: ATSDSGQGTDTQY
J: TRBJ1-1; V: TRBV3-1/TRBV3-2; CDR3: ASSQDLPRVGSLDTEAF
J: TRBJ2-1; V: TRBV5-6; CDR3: ASTRLARSYNEQF